Listed below are T cell receptor beta chains from one sample, sequenced in a study of cytomegalovirus exposure and HLA in healthy donors. This table comes from immunoSEQ multiplex PCR, and its TCRdb copy is limited to in-frame clones, with some not included. The record lists about 40,000 clones, of which the ten most abundant hold around 3.8%. The sequencing sample was made of PBMCs. The receptors originated from a male donor in good health and CMV-seronegative. The CDR3 runs from the conserved cysteine through the conserved F or W. A D gene is named only where the DNA matches it firmly.

V	D	J	CDR3	DNA
TRBV18	-	TRBJ1-2	CASSPITGLNYGYTF	TGTGCCAGCTCACCAATTACAGGGCTTAACTATGGCTACACCTTC
TRBV9	TRBD1	TRBJ2-5	CASSGQGNRQETQYF	TGTGCCAGCAGCGGACAGGGAAATCGCCAAGAGACCCAGTACTTC
TRBV19	-	TRBJ1-2	CASTPREAEPPLRKGYTF	TGTGCCAGTACCCCGAGGGAGGCAGAGCCACCACTCAGGAAGGGCTACACCTTC
TRBV7-6	TRBD1	TRBJ1-1	CASSYDRGLSEAFF	TGTGCCAGCAGCTACGACAGGGGGCTCTCTGAAGCTTTCTTT
TRBV5-1	-	TRBJ1-6	CASSLDGSSYNSPLHF	TGCGCCAGCAGCTTGGACGGGAGCTCCTATAATTCACCCCTCCACTTT
TRBV27	-	TRBJ1-6	CASKWASYNSPLHF	TGTGCCAGCAAGTGGGCCTCCTATAATTCACCCCTCCACTTT
TRBV6-1	TRBD2	TRBJ2-7	CASSERRLAGEHEQYF	TGTGCCAGCAGTGAACGAAGGCTAGCGGGGGAACACGAGCAGTACTTC
TRBV28	-	TRBJ1-1	CASSVTNTEAFF	TGTGCCAGCAGCGTAACAAACACTGAAGCTTTCTTT
TRBV7-8	-	TRBJ2-7	CASSQDRAGKGEQYF	TGTGCCAGCAGCCAAGACAGGGCGGGGAAAGGCGAGCAGTACTTC
TRBV5-1	-	TRBJ1-2	CASSLAGSRSAGYTF	TGCGCCAGCAGCTTGGCCGGGAGCCGATCGGCTGGCTACACCTTC
TRBV5-6	TRBD1	TRBJ2-5	CASSLALDSGGETQYF	TGTGCCAGCAGCTTGGCCTTGGACTCAGGGGGCGAGACCCAGTACTTC
TRBV7-2	-	TRBJ1-5	CASSLSLNQPQHF	TGTGCCAGCAGCTTAAGCCTAAATCAGCCCCAGCATTTT
TRBV12-5	-	TRBJ1-1	CASGWGLYEAFF	TGTGCTAGTGGTTGGGGCCTCTATGAAGCTTTCTTT
TRBV5-4	-	TRBJ1-1	CASSLAGGNTEAFF	TGTGCCAGCAGCTTGGCCGGGGGGAACACTGAAGCTTTCTTT
TRBV27	-	TRBJ2-2	CASSSTPGLNTGELFF	TGTGCCAGCAGTTCCACTCCGGGACTTAACACCGGGGAGCTGTTTTTT
TRBV30	TRBD1	TRBJ2-7	CAWKKTGGIYEQYF	TGTGCCTGGAAAAAGACAGGGGGTATCTACGAGCAGTACTTC
TRBV10-1	TRBD2	TRBJ2-3	CASRAGDTDTQYF	TGCGCCAGCAGAGCGGGGGACACAGATACGCAGTATTTT
TRBV5-1	TRBD1	TRBJ1-2	CASSVKGQGNGYTF	TGCGCCAGCAGCGTCAAGGGACAGGGGAATGGCTACACCTTC
TRBV9	-	TRBJ1-1	CASSVRANTEAFF	TGTGCCAGCAGCGTCAGGGCGAACACTGAAGCTTTCTTT
TRBV6-1	TRBD1	TRBJ2-5	CASSDPGGEETQYF	TGTGCCAGCAGTGATCCAGGGGGCGAAGAGACCCAGTACTTC
TRBV5-1	TRBD1	TRBJ2-1	CASSQWTGRNEQFF	TGCGCCAGCAGCCAATGGACAGGGCGCAATGAGCAGTTCTTC
TRBV7-9	-	TRBJ1-1	CASSLVSPTDQAFF	TGTGCCAGCAGCTTAGTATCCCCGACTGATCAGGCTTTCTTT
TRBV19	TRBD1	TRBJ1-2	CASISTGGWGYTF	TGTGCCAGTATCTCGACAGGGGGATGGGGCTACACCTTC
TRBV29-1	-	TRBJ2-7	CSVVRGFSYEQYF	TGCAGCGTTGTTCGGGGATTCTCCTACGAGCAGTACTTC
TRBV6-1	-	TRBJ1-4	CASSELDRANEKLFF	TGTGCCAGCAGTGAATTGGACAGAGCCAATGAAAAACTGTTTTTT
TRBV7-9	TRBD1	TRBJ2-1	CASSPPGQGKEQFF	TGTGCCAGCAGCCCGCCGGGACAGGGGAAGGAGCAGTTCTTC
TRBV6-5	TRBD1	TRBJ2-3	CASSYSGQGPTDTQYF	TGTGCCAGCAGTTACTCGGGACAGGGACCCACAGATACGCAGTATTTT
TRBV28	-	TRBJ2-7	CASSFQGASYEQYF	TGTGCCAGCAGTTTTCAAGGGGCTTCCTACGAGCAGTACTTC
TRBV2	TRBD1	TRBJ1-4	CASRRQGLVEEKLFF	TGTGCCAGCAGAAGACAGGGGTTGGTAGAAGAAAAACTGTTTTTT
TRBV5-1	-	TRBJ2-2	CASSLDTRLTGELFF	TGCGCCAGCAGCTTGGACACCAGGCTGACCGGGGAGCTGTTTTTT
TRBV30	TRBD1	TRBJ1-3	CAWSTGVSGNTIYF	TGTGCCTGGAGTACAGGGGTTTCTGGAAACACCATATATTTT
TRBV15	-	TRBJ1-6	CATSPGGSSYNSPLHF	TGTGCCACCAGCCCCGGGGGGAGCTCCTATAATTCACCCCTCCACTTT
TRBV11-3	TRBD1	TRBJ2-1	CASSLGGQDGPYNEQFF	TGTGCCAGCAGCTTAGGCGGACAGGACGGGCCCTACAATGAGCAGTTCTTC
TRBV28	-	TRBJ1-1	CASRLLQGEAFF	TGTGCCAGCAGACTTCTACAGGGAGAAGCTTTCTTT
TRBV18	TRBD1	TRBJ1-1	CASSEVDRGSPFF	TGTGCCAGCTCAGAGGTGGACAGGGGATCGCCTTTCTTT
TRBV4-1	TRBD2	TRBJ2-3	CASSHPSTSGGVTQYF	TGCGCCAGCAGCCATCCCTCGACTAGCGGGGGGGTGACGCAGTATTTT
TRBV10-3	-	TRBJ1-1	CAIGPGQLNTEAFF	TGTGCCATCGGGCCTGGCCAGCTGAACACTGAAGCTTTCTTT
TRBV29-1	TRBD1	TRBJ1-1	CSVFGTGETEAFF	TGCAGCGTTTTTGGGACAGGGGAAACTGAAGCTTTCTTT
TRBV19	-	TRBJ1-2	CASNVDYSYGYTF	TGTGCCAGTAATGTCGATTACTCGTATGGCTACACCTTC
TRBV19	TRBD1	TRBJ2-3	CASSSTTGFITDTQYF	TGTGCCAGTAGTTCCACGACAGGGTTTATCACAGATACGCAGTATTTT
TRBV4-1	-	TRBJ2-5	CASSHLDSKQYF	TGCGCCAGCAGCCATTTGGACAGTAAGCAGTACTTC
TRBV18	-	TRBJ1-4	CASSPRQGNEKLFF	TGTGCCAGCTCACCCCGGCAGGGGAATGAAAAACTGTTTTTT
TRBV19	TRBD1	TRBJ1-2	CASSIGDRVGYTF	TGTGCCAGTAGTATAGGGGACAGGGTTGGCTACACCTTC
TRBV4-1	TRBD2	TRBJ2-3	CASSQVPGLAGHSTDTQYF	TGCGCCAGCAGCCAAGTGCCGGGACTAGCGGGGCACTCTACAGATACGCAGTATTTT
TRBV6-1	-	TRBJ2-2	CASILRNTGELFF	TGTGCCAGCATTCTTAGGAACACCGGGGAGCTGTTTTTT
TRBV14	-	TRBJ1-1	CASSPPGVRYTEAFF	TGTGCCAGCAGCCCCCCTGGCGTGAGGTACACTGAAGCTTTCTTT
TRBV6-6	-	TRBJ2-7	CASSYTPGNEQYF	TGTGCCAGCAGTTACACACCTGGCAATGAGCAGTACTTC
TRBV29-1	TRBD1	TRBJ2-1	CSVGTGGYNEQFF	TGCAGCGTTGGGACAGGGGGCTACAATGAGCAGTTCTTC
TRBV9	-	TRBJ1-1	CASSVDWGGTEAFF	TGTGCCAGCAGCGTAGATTGGGGGGGTACTGAAGCTTTCTTT